This TCR beta chain was captured by sequencing in a study of blood T cell repertoires in COVID-19. Across the whole study: Specimens from acute and convalescent COVID-19 originated in the United States, Italy and Spain.

This clone appeared once. Produced via immunoSEQ multiplex PCR; TCRdb's table is partial and in-frame only. The sample includes around 120,000 clones, over 80% of them seen just once. The sequence derives from a woman aged 65 to 85 with acute or convalescent COVID-19. The source material was peripheral blood.

As DNA, the CDR3 is TGTGCCAGCAGTTTATGGGCAGGGGGCAACACCGGGGAGCTGTTTTTT. Translating gives CASSLWAGGNTGELFF. This sequence joins TRBV27 and TRBJ2-2; 8 bases are a match to TRBD1. CDR3 size: 16 residues. CDR1 is MNHEY and CDR2 is SMNVEV in the germline V gene (reference sequence). J lost 2 bases, V lost 1 base, and 3 bases had no gene match.